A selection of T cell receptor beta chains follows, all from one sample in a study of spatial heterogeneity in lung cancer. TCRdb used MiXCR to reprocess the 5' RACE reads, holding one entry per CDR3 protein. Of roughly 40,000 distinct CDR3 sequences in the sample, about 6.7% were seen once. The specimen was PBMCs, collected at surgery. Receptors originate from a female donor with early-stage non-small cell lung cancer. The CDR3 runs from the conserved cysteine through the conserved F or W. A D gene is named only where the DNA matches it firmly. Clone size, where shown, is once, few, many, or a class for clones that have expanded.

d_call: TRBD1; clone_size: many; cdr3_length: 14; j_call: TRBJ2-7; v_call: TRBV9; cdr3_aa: CASSVGQGRYEQYF; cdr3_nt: TGTGCCAGCAGCGTAGGACAGGGGCGGTACGAGCAGTACTTC
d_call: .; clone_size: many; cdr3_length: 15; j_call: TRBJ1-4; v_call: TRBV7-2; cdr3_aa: CASSPQVGTNEKLFF; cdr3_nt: TGTGCCAGCAGCCCTCAAGTAGGGACTAATGAAAAACTGTTTTTT
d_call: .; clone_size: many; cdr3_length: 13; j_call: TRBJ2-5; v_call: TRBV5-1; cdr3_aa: CASSFGQPETQYF; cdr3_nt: TGCGCCAGCAGCTTCGGACAGCCAGAGACCCAGTACTTC
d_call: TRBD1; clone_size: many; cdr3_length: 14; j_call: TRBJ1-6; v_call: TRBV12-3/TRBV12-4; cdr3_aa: CASRGGQGNSPLHF; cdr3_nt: TGTGCCAGCAGGGGAGGACAGGGGAATTCACCCCTCCACTTT
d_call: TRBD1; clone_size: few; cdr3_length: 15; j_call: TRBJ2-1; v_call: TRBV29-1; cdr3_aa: CSLLARDRGLYEQFF; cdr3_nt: TGCAGCCTCTTGGCCCGGGACAGGGGGCTGTATGAGCAGTTCTTC
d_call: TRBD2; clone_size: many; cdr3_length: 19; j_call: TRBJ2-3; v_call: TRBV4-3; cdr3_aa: CASSQDPPETSGWTDTQYF; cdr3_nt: TGCGCCAGCAGCCAAGACCCCCCCGAGACTAGCGGGTGGACAGATACGCAGTATTTT
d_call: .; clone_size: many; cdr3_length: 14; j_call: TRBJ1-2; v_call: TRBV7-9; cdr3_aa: CASSLQVPNYGYTF; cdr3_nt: TGTGCCAGCAGCCTACAGGTTCCTAACTATGGCTACACCTTC
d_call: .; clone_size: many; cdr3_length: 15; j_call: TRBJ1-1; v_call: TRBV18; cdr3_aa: CASSLGREGYTEAFF; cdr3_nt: TGTGCCAGCTCACTGGGCCGGGAGGGATACACTGAAGCTTTCTTT
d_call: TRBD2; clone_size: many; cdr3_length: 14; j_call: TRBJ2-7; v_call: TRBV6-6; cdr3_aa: CASSGGLGRSEQYF; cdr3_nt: TGTGCCAGCAGTGGCGGACTAGGGCGGAGCGAGCAGTACTTC
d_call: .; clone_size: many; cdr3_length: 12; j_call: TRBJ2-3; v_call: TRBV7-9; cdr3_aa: CASRSRDITQYF; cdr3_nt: TGTGCCAGCAGATCCCGGGACATTACGCAGTATTTT
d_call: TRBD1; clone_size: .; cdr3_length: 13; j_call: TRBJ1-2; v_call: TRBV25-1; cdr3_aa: CASSDRTGHGYTF; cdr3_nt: TGTGCCAGCAGTGACCGGACAGGGCATGGCTACACCTTC
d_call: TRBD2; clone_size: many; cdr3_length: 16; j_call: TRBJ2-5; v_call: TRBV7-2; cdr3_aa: CASSTRRLAGQETQYF; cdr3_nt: TGTGCCAGCAGCACCCGGAGACTAGCGGGGCAAGAGACCCAGTACTTC
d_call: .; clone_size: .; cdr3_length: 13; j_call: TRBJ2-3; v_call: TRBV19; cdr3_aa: CASSGLRTDTQYF; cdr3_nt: TGTGCCAGTAGCGGACTACGCACAGATACGCAGTATTTT
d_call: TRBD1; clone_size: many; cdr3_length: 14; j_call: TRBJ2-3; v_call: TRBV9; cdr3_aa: CASSPRTGADTQYF; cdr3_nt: TGTGCCAGCAGCCCTAGGACAGGGGCAGATACGCAGTATTTT
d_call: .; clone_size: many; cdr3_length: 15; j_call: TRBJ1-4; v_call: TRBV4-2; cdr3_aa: CASKGIGGGNEKLFF; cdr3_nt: TGTGCCAGCAAAGGGATCGGGGGAGGGAATGAAAAACTGTTTTTT
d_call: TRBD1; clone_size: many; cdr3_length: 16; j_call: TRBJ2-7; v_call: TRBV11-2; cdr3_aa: CASTLGPGTGDYEQYF; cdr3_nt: TGTGCCAGCACCTTGGGGCCGGGGACAGGGGACTACGAGCAGTACTTC
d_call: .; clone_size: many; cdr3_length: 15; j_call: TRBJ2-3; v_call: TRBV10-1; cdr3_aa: CASSVGRGSTDTQYF; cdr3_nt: TGCGCCAGCAGTGTGGGGCGGGGAAGCACAGATACGCAGTATTTT
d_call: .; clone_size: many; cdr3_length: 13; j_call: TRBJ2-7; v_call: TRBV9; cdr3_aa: CAISGWGTYEQYF; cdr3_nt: TGTGCCATCTCGGGCTGGGGAACGTACGAGCAGTACTTC
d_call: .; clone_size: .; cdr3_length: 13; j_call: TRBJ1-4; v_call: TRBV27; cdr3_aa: CASSLQGWEKLFF; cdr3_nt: TGTGCCAGCAGTTTACAGGGCTGGGAAAAACTGTTTTTT
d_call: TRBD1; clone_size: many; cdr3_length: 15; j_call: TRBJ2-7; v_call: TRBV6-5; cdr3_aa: CASKRDGTGGYEQYF; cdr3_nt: TGTGCCAGCAAGAGGGACGGGACAGGAGGCTACGAGCAGTACTTC
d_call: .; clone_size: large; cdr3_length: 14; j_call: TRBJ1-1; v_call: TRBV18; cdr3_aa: CASSSGTMNTEAFF; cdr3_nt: TGTGCCAGCTCATCAGGGACAATGAACACTGAAGCTTTCTTT
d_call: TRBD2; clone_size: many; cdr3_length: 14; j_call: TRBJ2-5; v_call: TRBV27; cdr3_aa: CASSRERGRETQYF; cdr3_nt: TGTGCCAGCTCTCGGGAGCGGGGGAGGGAGACCCAGTACTTC
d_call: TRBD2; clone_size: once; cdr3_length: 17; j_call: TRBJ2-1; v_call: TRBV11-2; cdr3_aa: CASSPLTGRGGGAEHFF; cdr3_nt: TGTGCCAGCAGCCCTCTTACCGGGCGGGGGGGCGGAGCGGAGCACTTCTTC
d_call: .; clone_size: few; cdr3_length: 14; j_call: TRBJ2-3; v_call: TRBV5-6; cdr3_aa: CASSGAGGTDTQYF; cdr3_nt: TGTGCCAGCAGCGGGGCCGGAGGGACAGATACGCAGTATTTT
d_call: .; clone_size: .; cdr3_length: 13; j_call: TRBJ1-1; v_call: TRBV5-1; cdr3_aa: CASSLILNTEAFF; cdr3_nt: TGCGCCAGCAGCTTGATATTGAACACTGAAGCTTTCTTT
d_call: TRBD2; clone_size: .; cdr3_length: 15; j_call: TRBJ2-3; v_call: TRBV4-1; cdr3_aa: CASSQSTSGGTPQYF; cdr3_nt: TGCGCCAGCAGCCAAAGTACTAGCGGGGGTACGCCGCAGTATTTT
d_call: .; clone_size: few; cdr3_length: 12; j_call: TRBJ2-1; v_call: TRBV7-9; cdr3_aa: CASSLDVSEQFF; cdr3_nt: TGTGCCAGCAGCCTGGATGTGAGTGAGCAGTTCTTC
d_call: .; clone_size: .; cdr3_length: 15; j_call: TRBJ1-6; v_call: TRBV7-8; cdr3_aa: CASSPAGLFNSPLHF; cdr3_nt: TGTGCCAGCAGCCCGGCGGGGCTTTTTAATTCACCCCTCCACTTT
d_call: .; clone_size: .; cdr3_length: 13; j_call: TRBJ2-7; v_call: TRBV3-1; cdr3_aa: CASRARVGYEQYF; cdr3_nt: TGTGCCAGCAGGGCTCGGGTAGGGTACGAGCAGTACTTC
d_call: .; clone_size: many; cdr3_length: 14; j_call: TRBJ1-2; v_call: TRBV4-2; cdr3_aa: CASSQEGTTGGYTF; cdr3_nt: TGTGCCAGCAGCCAAGAAGGCACTACGGGAGGCTACACCTTC
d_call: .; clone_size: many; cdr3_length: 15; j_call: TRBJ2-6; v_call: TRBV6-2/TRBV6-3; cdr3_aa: CASSYGISGANVLTF; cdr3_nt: TGTGCCAGCAGTTACGGGATATCTGGGGCCAACGTCCTGACTTTC